The 6 T cell receptor beta chains listed next were all sequenced from one sample in a study of cytomegalovirus exposure and HLA in healthy donors. Primers: 60 Vbeta forward and 13 Jbeta reverse. Libraries were prepared by immunoSEQ multiplex PCR; TCRdb keeps only in-frame clonotypes and omits some of them. The sample comprises around 150,000 clones, around 80% of which are singletons, and nearly 6.5% rests with the top ten. The sequenced material came from PBMCs. These receptor sequences come from a man aged 45-65 years in good health and CMV-seropositive.

The gene calls are TRBV21-1 and TRBJ1-6. TRBV21-1 is listed as a pseudogene. The CDR3 has 12 residues. CDR3 in DNA: TGTGCCAGCAGAAGCGGGAATTCACCCCTCCACTTT. Translated: CASRSGNSPLHF.

The chain has TRBV18 and TRBJ1-4; tentatively, D is TRBD1 (6 bases). Between the trimmed V and J ends, which lost 4 bases and 5 bases, there was a span of 11 bases. Germline V gives CDR1 KGHSH, CDR2 LQKENI. CDR3 length: 14 residues. The CDR3 sequence is CASSQTGQNEKLFF. The CDR3 nucleotides are TGTGCCAGCTCACAGACAGGCCAGAATGAAAAACTGTTTTTT.

The chain couples TRBV14 to TRBJ2-1, with 7 nucleotides matching TRBD2. There are 18 residues in the CDR3. The junction had 9 bases not matched to a gene; V was cut back by 0 bases and J by 1 base. Germline CDR1 SGHDN, CDR2 FVKESK. The CDR3 loop reads CASSQDPSGETSYNEQFF. In DNA, the CDR3 is TGTGCCAGCAGCCAAGATCCCAGCGGGGAGACTTCCTACAATGAGCAGTTCTTC. The full variable domain, rest sourced from reference TRBV14 and TRBJ2-1, is EAGVTQFPSHSVIEKGQTVTLRCDPISGHDNLYWYRRVMGKEIKFLLHFVKESKQDESGMPNNRFLAERTGGTYSTLKVQPAELEDSGVYFCASSQDPSGETSYNEQFFGPGTRLTVL.

V gene TRBV19 combines with J gene TRBJ1-5, with 9 positions matching TRBD1. The CDR3 sequence is 20 residues long. Germline CDR1 LNHDA, CDR2 SQIVND (reference sequence). Trimming at V came to 3 bases and at J to 1 base, leaving 16 bases not matched to a gene. CDR3 amino acids: CASSMHPGQGQWASNQPQHF. The CDR3, as DNA: TGTGCCAGTAGTATGCATCCGGGACAGGGACAATGGGCGAGCAATCAGCCCCAGCATTTT.

V and J are TRBV11-2 and TRBJ2-4, with TRBD1 matching over 10 bases. The CDR3 has 16 amino acids. In germline, CDR1 is SGHAT, CDR2 FQNNGV. Germline trimming cut 6 bases from V and 1 base from J; bases unmatched to any gene: 6. CDR3 protein: CASRTGTGAAKNIQYF. The CDR3 coding sequence is TGTGCCAGCAGAACCGGGACAGGGGCTGCCAAAAACATTCAGTACTTC.

The chain has TRBV7-6 and TRBJ2-2, with D maybe TRBD1 (5 bases). This CDR3 spans 12 amino acids. Germline assignment: CDR1 SGHVS and CDR2 FNYEAQ. V was cut by 5 bases and J by 6 bases, with 7 bases left in between. CDR3 nucleotide sequence: TGTGCCAGCAGCCCAGGGTCCGGGGAGCTGTTTTTT. This sequence encodes CASSPGSGELFF. Using reference TRBV7-6 and TRBJ2-2 for the parts outside the CDR3, the full variable domain is GAGVSQSPRYKVTKRGQDVALRCDPISGHVSLYWYRQALGQGPEFLTYFNYEAQQDKSGLPNDRFSAERPEGSISTLTIQRTEQRDSAMYRCASSPGSGELFFGEGSRLTVL.